The 8 T cell receptor beta chains presented below share a single source sample, sequenced in a study of beta chain features in type 1 diabetes. Sequenced material consisted of expressed TCRB transcripts (all of the isolated RNA was reverse transcribed). Clones were sequenced by immunoSEQ multiplex PCR, and TCRdb holds only the in-frame ones, with some missing. This sample has 810,000 or so clones, with 17% found just once. Input material: naive CD4+ T cells from blood. Every receptor here comes from a woman between 18 and 30 years old in good health.

The chain carries TRBV28 and TRBJ2-7, with D perhaps TRBD2 (7 bases). The V gene lost 2 bases and the J gene lost 6 bases, with 8 bases spanning the gap. The germline CDR1 and CDR2 sequences are MDHEN and SYDVKM. The CDR3 spans 12 residues. CDR3 protein: CASSLGGAEQYF. In DNA, the CDR3 is TGTGCCAGCAGTTTAGGGGGGGCCGAGCAGTACTTC.

The chain combines TRBV6-1 with TRBJ2-7; D tentatively fits TRBD1 or TRBD2 (5 bases each). Germline assignment: CDR1 MNHNS and CDR2 SASEGT. The CDR3 extends over 14 amino acids. V gave up 3 bases and J gave up 4 bases, with 13 bases separating them. CDR3 nucleotides: TGTGCCAGCAGTGATGGGGGAGTGGGTTACGAGCAGTACTTC. This codes for CASSDGGVGYEQYF.

Comment on this clone: Other DNA sequences of this sample code for an identical CDR3. The chain is built from TRBV7-9 and TRBJ2-7; 11 positions match TRBD1. CDR1 SEHNR and CDR2 FQNEAQ come from the germline V gene (reference sequence). V was pared by 0 bases and J by 4 bases, with 2 bases of the junction left unmatched. The CDR3 sequence is 15 residues long. In DNA, the CDR3 is TGTGCCAGCAGCTTAGCGAGGGACAGGGGGTACGAGCAGTACTTC. Amino acid sequence: CASSLARDRGYEQYF.

The chain has TRBV7-9 and TRBJ2-7, with TRBD2 matching 7 bases. The CDR3 consists of 16 residues. Germline CDR1 reads SEHNR; CDR2 reads FQNEAQ (reference sequence). The junction had 11 bases not matched to a gene; V was cut back by 2 bases and J by 4 bases. This CDR3 reads CASSLYVGGDVYEQYF. In DNA form, the CDR3 reads TGTGCCAGCAGCTTATATGTGGGAGGGGACGTTTACGAGCAGTACTTC.

The J gene is TRBJ2-7, the V gene TRBV6-6, with 10 positions matching TRBD1. CDR1 is MNHNY and CDR2 is SVGAGI in the germline V gene (reference sequence). V gave up 6 bases and J gave up 6 bases; unmatched junction bases: 8. This CDR3 contains 14 residues. CDR3 bases: TGTGCCAGCAGGAGGACAGGGGGACTCAGCGAGCAGTACTTC. Its translation is CASRRTGGLSEQYF.

The chain uses TRBV4-3 and TRBJ2-2; 10 nucleotides align to TRBD2. Germline CDR1 is LGHNA and CDR2 is YSLEER. The CDR3 covers 16 residues. Germline trimming cut 0 bases from V and 5 bases from J; bases unmatched to any gene: 3. The DNA for the CDR3 is TGCGCCAGCAGCCAAGATCAACTAGCGGGAACCGGGGAGCTGTTTTTT. Translating gives CASSQDQLAGTGELFF.

The CDR3 DNA reads as TGCGCCAGCAGAGGGGATAGGGGTTCCTGGAATGAGCAGTTCTTC. Its translation is CASRGDRGSWNEQFF. The chain recombines TRBV4-3 with TRBJ2-1, with a tentative D call TRBD1 (5 bases). The V gene lost 6 bases and the J gene lost 7 bases, with 19 bases spanning the gap. The germline V gene encodes CDR1 LGHNA and CDR2 YSLEER. This CDR3 comprises 15 residues.

This clone was picked up a small number of times. The genes are TRBV11-2 and TRBJ2-1; no clear D gene. CDR1 and CDR2 from the germline V gene are SGHAT and FQNNGV. The CDR3 runs to 15 residues. Between the trimmed V and J ends, which lost 1 base and 5 bases, there was a span of 12 bases. In nucleotides, the CDR3 is TGTGCCAGCAGCTTAGCATCGTACTATGACAATGAGCAGTTCTTC. Translation gives CASSLASYYDNEQFF.